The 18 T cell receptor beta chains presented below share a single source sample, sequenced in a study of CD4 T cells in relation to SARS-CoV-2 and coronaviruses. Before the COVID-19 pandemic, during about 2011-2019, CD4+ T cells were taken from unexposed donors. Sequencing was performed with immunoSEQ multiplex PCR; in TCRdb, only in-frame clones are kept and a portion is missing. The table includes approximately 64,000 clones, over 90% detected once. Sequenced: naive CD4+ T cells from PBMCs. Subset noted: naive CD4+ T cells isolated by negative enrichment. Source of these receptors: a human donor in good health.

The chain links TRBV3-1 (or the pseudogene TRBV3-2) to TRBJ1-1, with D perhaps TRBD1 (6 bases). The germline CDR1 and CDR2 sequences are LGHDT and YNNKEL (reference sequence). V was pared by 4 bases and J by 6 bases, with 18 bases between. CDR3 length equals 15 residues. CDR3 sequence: CASSREGTGTPEAFF. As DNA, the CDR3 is TGTGCCAGCAGCCGCGAGGGAACAGGGACTCCTGAAGCTTTCTTT.

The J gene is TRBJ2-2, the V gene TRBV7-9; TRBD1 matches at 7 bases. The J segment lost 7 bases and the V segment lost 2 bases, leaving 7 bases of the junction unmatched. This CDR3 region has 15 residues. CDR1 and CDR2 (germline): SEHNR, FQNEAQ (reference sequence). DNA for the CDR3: TGTGCCAGCAGCTTATTCGAGGGGGCGAGCGGGGAGCTGTTTTTT. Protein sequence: CASSLFEGASGELFF.

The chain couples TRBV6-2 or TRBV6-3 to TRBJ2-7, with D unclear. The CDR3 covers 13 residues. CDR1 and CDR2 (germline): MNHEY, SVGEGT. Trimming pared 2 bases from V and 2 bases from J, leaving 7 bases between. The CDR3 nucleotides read TGTGCCAGCAGTTACAATCAAGCCTACGAGCAGTACTTC. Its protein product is CASSYNQAYEQYF.

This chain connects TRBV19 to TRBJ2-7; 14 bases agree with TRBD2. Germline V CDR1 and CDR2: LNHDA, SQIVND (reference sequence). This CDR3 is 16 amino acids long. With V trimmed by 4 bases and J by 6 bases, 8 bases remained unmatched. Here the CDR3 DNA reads TGTGCCAGTAGTAACCCACGGACTAGCGGGAGGAGCGAGCAGTACTTC. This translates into CASSNPRTSGRSEQYF.

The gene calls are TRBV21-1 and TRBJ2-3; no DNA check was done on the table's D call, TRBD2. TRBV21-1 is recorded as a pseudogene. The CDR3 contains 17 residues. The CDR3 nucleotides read TGTGCCAGCAGCATCCCCCCGCCGGGTTTGGGACTATATACGCAGTATTTT. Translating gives CASSIPPPGLGLYTQYF.

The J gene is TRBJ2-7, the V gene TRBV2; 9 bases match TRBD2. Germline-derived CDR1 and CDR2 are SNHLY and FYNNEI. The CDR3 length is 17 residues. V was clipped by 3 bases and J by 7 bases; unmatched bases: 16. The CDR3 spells CASSDPLLAGPAGEQYF. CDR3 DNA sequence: TGTGCCAGCAGTGACCCCCTACTAGCGGGCCCGGCTGGGGAGCAGTACTTC.

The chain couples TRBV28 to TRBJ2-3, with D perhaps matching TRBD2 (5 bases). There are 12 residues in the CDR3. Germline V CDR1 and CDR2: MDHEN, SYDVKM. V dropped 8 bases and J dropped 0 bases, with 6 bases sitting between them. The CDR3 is CASGLSTDTQYF. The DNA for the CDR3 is TGTGCCAGCGGACTGAGCACAGATACGCAGTATTTT.

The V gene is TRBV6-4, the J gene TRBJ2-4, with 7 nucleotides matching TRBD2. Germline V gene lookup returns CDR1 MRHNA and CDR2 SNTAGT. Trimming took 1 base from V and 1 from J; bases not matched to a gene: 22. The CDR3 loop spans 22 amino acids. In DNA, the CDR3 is TGTGCCAGCAGTGACTTTCCACCTACCGGGACTAACGACACTGGGGCCAAAAACATTCAGTACTTC. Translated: CASSDFPPTGTNDTGAKNIQYF.

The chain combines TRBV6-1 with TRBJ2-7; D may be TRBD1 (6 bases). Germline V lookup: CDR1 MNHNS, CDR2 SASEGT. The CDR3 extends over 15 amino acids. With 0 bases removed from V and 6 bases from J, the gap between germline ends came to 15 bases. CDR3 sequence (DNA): TGTGCCAGCAGTGAAGCGCTGTCAGGGGAGCGCGAGCAGTACTTC. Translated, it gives CASSEALSGEREQYF.

This CDR3 reads CASSPEGMYNEQFF. The CDR3 DNA is TGTGCCAGCAGCCCGGAGGGAATGTACAATGAGCAGTTCTTC. The gene calls are TRBV7-3 and TRBJ2-1; tentative D call: TRBD2 (6 bases). V dropped 5 bases and J dropped 4 bases, with 12 bases sitting between them. The CDR3 has 14 amino acids. Germline assignment: CDR1 SGHTA and CDR2 FQGTGA. The variable domain in full, completed from reference TRBV7-3 and TRBJ2-1, reads GAGVSQTPSNKVTEKGKYVELRCDPISGHTALYWYRQSLGQGPEFLIYFQGTGAADDSGLPNDRFFAVRPEGSVSTLKIQRTERGDSAVYLCASSPEGMYNEQFFGPGTRLTVL.

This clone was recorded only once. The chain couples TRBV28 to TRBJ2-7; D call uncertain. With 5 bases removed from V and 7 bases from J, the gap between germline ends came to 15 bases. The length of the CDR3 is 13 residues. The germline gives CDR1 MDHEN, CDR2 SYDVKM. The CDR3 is CASSPEIEWEQYF. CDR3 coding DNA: TGTGCCAGCAGTCCCGAAATAGAATGGGAGCAGTACTTC.

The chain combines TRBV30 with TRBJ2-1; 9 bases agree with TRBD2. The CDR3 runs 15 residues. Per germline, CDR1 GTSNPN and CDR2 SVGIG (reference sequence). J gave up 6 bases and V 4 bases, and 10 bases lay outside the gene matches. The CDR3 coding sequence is TGTGCCTGGACCCGCCAGCGGGAGGCTCTCAATGAGCAGTTCTTC. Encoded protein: CAWTRQREALNEQFF.

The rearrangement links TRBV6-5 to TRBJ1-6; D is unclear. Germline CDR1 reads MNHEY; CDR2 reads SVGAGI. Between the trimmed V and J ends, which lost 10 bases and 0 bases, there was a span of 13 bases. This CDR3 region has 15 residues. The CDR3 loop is CATSGVSSYNSPLHF. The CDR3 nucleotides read TGTGCCACCTCCGGGGTGAGCTCCTATAATTCACCCCTCCACTTT.

The CDR3 reads CASSQAIIAGAYEQYF. The CDR3 coding sequence is TGTGCCAGCAGCCAAGCTATCATAGCGGGAGCCTACGAGCAGTACTTC. The rearrangement links TRBV3-1 (or the pseudogene TRBV3-2) to TRBJ2-7; TRBD2 aligns across 9 bases. Germline assignment: CDR1 LGHDT and CDR2 YNNKEL (reference sequence). The CDR3 is made up of 16 amino acids. V shed 1 base, J shed 2 bases, and the junction held 6 bases outside the gene matches.

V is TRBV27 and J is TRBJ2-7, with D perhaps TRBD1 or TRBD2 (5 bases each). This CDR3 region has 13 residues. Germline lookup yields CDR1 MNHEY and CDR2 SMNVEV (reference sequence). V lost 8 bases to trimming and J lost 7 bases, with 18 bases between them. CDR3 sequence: CASRPWGSVEQYF. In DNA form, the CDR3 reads TGTGCCAGCCGCCCGTGGGGGTCTGTAGAGCAGTACTTC.

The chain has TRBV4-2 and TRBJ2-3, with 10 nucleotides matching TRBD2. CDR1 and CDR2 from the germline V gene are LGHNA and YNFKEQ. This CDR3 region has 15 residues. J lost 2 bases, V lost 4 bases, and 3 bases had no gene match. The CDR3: CASSLGLADTDTQYF. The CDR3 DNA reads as TGTGCCAGCAGCCTTGGACTAGCGGACACAGATACGCAGTATTTT.

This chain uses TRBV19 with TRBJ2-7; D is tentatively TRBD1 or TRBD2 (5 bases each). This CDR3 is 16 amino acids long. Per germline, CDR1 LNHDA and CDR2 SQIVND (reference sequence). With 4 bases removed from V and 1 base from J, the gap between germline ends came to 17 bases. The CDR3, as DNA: TGTGCCAGTAGTAAAACCGGGACGCCAAGGTCCTACGAGCAGTACTTC. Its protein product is CASSKTGTPRSYEQYF.

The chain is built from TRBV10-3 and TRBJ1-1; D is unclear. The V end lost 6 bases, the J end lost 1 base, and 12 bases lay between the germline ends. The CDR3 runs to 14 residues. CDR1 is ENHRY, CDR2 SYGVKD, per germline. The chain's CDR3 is CAIRWGTQNTEAFF. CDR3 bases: TGTGCCATCAGGTGGGGTACCCAGAACACTGAAGCTTTCTTT.